The 11 T cell receptor beta chains below were found in one sample sequenced in a study of OX40 agonist ivuxolimab in advanced cancers. Sequencing used immunoSEQ multiplex PCR; TCRdb keeps in-frame clones, though not all of them. The sample has tens of thousands of clones; roughly 90% are singletons. Sequences were derived from CD4+ or CD8+ T cells sorted from blood, sampled in a trial of the OX40 agonist ivuxolimab. These TCRs come from an adult with an advanced solid tumor such as melanoma, head and neck, liver or kidney cancer.

The chain uses TRBV5-1 and TRBJ2-2; TRBD2 matches at 9 bases. V trimming: 5 bases; J trimming: 4 bases; junction bases outside the gene matches: 6. The CDR3 has 15 amino acids. Per the germline V gene, CDR1 is SGHRS and CDR2 is YFSETQ. As DNA, the CDR3 is TGCGCCAGCAGACGGCTAGCGGGACCCACCGGGGAGCTGTTTTTT. Its protein product is CASRRLAGPTGELFF.

The CDR3 region is CASSFPDPGVFSNQPQHF. CDR3 nucleotides: TGTGCCAGCAGTTTCCCGGACCCCGGGGTATTTAGCAATCAGCCCCAGCATTTT. The chain links TRBV28 to TRBJ1-5; D gene uncertain. Germline CDR1 is MDHEN and CDR2 is SYDVKM. The CDR3 has 18 residues. Trimming pared 3 bases from V and 0 bases from J, leaving 18 bases between.

The V call is TRBV28, the J call TRBJ2-5; TRBD2 matches at 7 bases. After removal of 6 bases from V and 5 bases from J, the junction contained 15 bases not matched to a gene. CDR3 length equals 16 residues. From germline, CDR1 is MDHEN and CDR2 SYDVKM. In DNA, the CDR3 is TGTGCCAGCAGCACTCTAGCGGCCCCGAGGGTGGAGACCCAGTACTTC. It codes for CASSTLAAPRVETQYF.

The rearrangement joins TRBV7-2 to TRBJ2-1; 9 nucleotides align to TRBD2. V was pared by 4 bases and J by 0 bases, with 7 bases of the junction left unmatched. Germline-derived CDR1 and CDR2 are SGHTA and FQGNSA. This CDR3 is built from 17 residues. CDR3 DNA: TGTGCCAGCAGCTCCCAACCTAGCGGGGTCTCCTACAATGAGCAGTTCTTC. As protein: CASSSQPSGVSYNEQFF.

The chain employs TRBV7-8 and TRBJ2-7, with 10 positions matching TRBD1. Germline V gene data show CDR1 as SGHVS and CDR2 as FQNEAQ. Trimming removed 5 bases from V and 6 bases from J; junction bases left unmatched: 7. The CDR3 totals 14 residues. CDR3 nucleotide sequence: TGTGCCAGCAGCCCCCGGGACAGGGGTACCGAGCAGTACTTC. It encodes CASSPRDRGTEQYF.

The table lists this clone with a count of one. This chain uses TRBV7-2 with TRBJ1-2; D unresolved. There are 15 residues in the CDR3. V dropped 5 bases and J dropped 2 bases, with 15 bases sitting between them. From germline, CDR1 is SGHTA and CDR2 FQGNSA. The CDR3 loop is CASSEGGSGNYGYTF. The CDR3 DNA reads as TGTGCCAGCAGCGAGGGAGGGAGTGGGAACTATGGCTACACCTTC.

The CDR3 loop is CASSAGPLELAFF. CDR3 nucleotide sequence: TGTGCCAGCAGTGCAGGACCGCTCGAGTTGGCTTTCTTT. The genes are TRBV6-1 and TRBJ1-1; D is unclear. The CDR3 spans 13 residues. Trimming removed 4 bases at V and 11 bases at J, with 17 bases between. CDR1 is MNHNS and CDR2 is SASEGT in the germline V gene.

The rearrangement joins TRBV11-2 to TRBJ2-2; 7 nucleotides align to TRBD2. Looked up from germline, CDR1 is SGHAT and CDR2 is FQNNGV. This CDR3 is 15 amino acids long. Trimming at V came to 4 bases and at J to 5 bases, leaving 7 bases not matched to a gene. CDR3 region: CASSYRRERTGELFF. The CDR3 DNA sequence: TGTGCCAGCAGCTACAGGCGGGAGAGAACCGGGGAGCTGTTTTTT.

CDR3 in amino acids: CSVEGLGRGAQRNTEAFF. As DNA, the CDR3 is TGCAGCGTTGAAGGGTTAGGTCGGGGGGCCCAACGAAACACTGAAGCTTTCTTT. The gene calls are TRBV29-1 and TRBJ1-1; tentatively, D is TRBD1 (6 bases). From germline, CDR1 is SQVTM and CDR2 ANQGSEA. Trimming left V 1 base short and J 2 bases short, with 23 bases between. The CDR3 runs 18 residues.

The genes are TRBV5-1 and TRBJ2-3; unclear D gene. There are 16 residues in the CDR3. Looked up from germline, CDR1 is SGHRS and CDR2 is YFSETQ. V lost 3 bases and J lost 0, with 14 bases in between. The CDR3 nucleotides are TGCGCCAGCAGCTCGCGACTTTTCCCTAGCACAGATACGCAGTATTTT. Protein product: CASSSRLFPSTDTQYF.

The CDR3 nucleotides read TGTGCCAGCAGTTACGACCCGTCTGGGGCCAACGTCCTGACTTTC. Translating gives CASSYDPSGANVLTF. V usage is TRBV6-6 and J usage is TRBJ2-6, with D unclear. V dropped 2 bases and J dropped 1 base, with 6 bases sitting between them. Germline values: CDR1 MNHNY, CDR2 SVGAGI (reference sequence). There are 15 residues in the CDR3.